One and the same sample provided the 28 T cell receptor beta chains below, sequenced in a study of identical twins. TCRdb called the 5' RACE reads again in MiXCR, with one record for every CDR3 protein. Of some 260,000 distinct CDR3 sequences listed, about 14% were seen once; the top ten hold under 9.5%. Sequenced material: memory (CD45RO+) T cells sorted from blood. These receptors were taken from a woman in her late teens or twenties in good health.

This clonotype has just a few counts. The chain joins TRBV4-3 to TRBJ2-6; 11 bases map to TRBD2. From germline, CDR1 is LGHNA and CDR2 YSLEER. There are 18 residues in the CDR3. V was clipped by 4 bases and J by 0 bases; unmatched bases: 5. As DNA, the CDR3 is TGCGCCAGCAGCCGAGGACTAGCGGGCTTCTCTGGGGCCAACGTCCTGACTTTC. This codes for CASSRGLAGFSGANVLTF.

The chain couples TRBV10-3 to TRBJ2-7; 10 positions agree with TRBD1. Germline trimming cut 9 bases from V and 5 bases from J; bases unmatched to any gene: 4. This CDR3 is 12 amino acids long. Germline V gene sequence: CDR1 ENHRY, CDR2 SYGVKD. Here the CDR3 reads CAMGTGADEQYF. The CDR3 region has the DNA TGTGCCATGGGGACAGGGGCCGACGAGCAGTACTTC.

This clonotype was detected ten times or more. The chain links TRBV10-3 to TRBJ1-6; no clear D. From germline, CDR1 is ENHRY and CDR2 SYGVKD. V lost 8 bases and J 5 bases, leaving 10 bases between the germline ends. The CDR3 extends over 13 amino acids. The CDR3 region is CAIGPADNSPLHF. CDR3 nucleotide sequence: TGTGCCATCGGGCCAGCAGATAATTCACCCCTCCACTTT.

This clonotype was seen many times. V usage is TRBV20-1 and J usage is TRBJ2-1, with TRBD2 matching 9 bases. The CDR3 length is 15 residues. The trim removed 0 bases at V and 4 bases at J, leaving 4 bases unmatched. The germline V gene encodes CDR1 DFQATT and CDR2 SNEGSKA (reference sequence). As DNA, the CDR3 is TGCAGTGCTAGAGATCCGGCGGGAGGGTACAATGAGCAGTTCTTC. Translation: CSARDPAGGYNEQFF.

This clonotype was observed a few times. The chain has TRBV6-5 and TRBJ2-5, with 7 bases matching TRBD2. The CDR3 contains 14 residues. The V segment lost 2 bases and the J segment 4 bases; nucleotides outside the gene matches: 4. Germline values: CDR1 MNHEY, CDR2 SVGAGI. This CDR3 is CASSYPAGSETQYF. As DNA, the CDR3 is TGTGCCAGCAGTTACCCAGCGGGATCAGAGACCCAGTACTTC.

This clonotype has just a few counts. V and J are TRBV7-9 and TRBJ2-7, with D tentatively TRBD2 (6 bases). V was trimmed by 5 bases and J by 7 bases, leaving 12 bases between them. This CDR3 has 12 residues. The germline V gene encodes CDR1 SEHNR and CDR2 FQNEAQ (reference sequence). This CDR3 reads CASSVDRGEQYF. The CDR3 DNA follows: TGTGCCAGCAGCGTAGATCGGGGGGAGCAGTACTTC. The whole variable domain, remainder taken from reference TRBV7-9 and TRBJ2-7, is DTGVSQNPRHKITKRGQNVTFRCDPISEHNRLYWYRQTLGQGPEFLTYFQNEAQLEKSRLLSDRFSAERPKGSFSTLEIQRTEQGDSAMYLCASSVDRGEQYFGPGTRLTVT.

The DNA for the CDR3 is TGTGCCTGGAGTGTACAAGGCACTTCTTTCACAGATACGCAGTATTTT. Residues: CAWSVQGTSFTDTQYF. The J gene is TRBJ2-3, the V gene TRBV30; no reliable D call. V lost 0 bases and J 2 bases, leaving 15 bases between the germline ends. Germline V CDR1 and CDR2: GTSNPN, SVGIG (reference sequence). This CDR3 comprises 16 residues.

This clonotype showed up just a few times. Its ends do not fully match the called genes, so a read error is possible. The chain recombines TRBV6-1 with TRBJ2-5; 14 positions agree with TRBD2. CDR1 and CDR2 (germline): MNHNS, SASEGT. The CDR3 spans 18 residues. CDR3 residues: CASREARLAGGYQETQYF. CDR3 bases: TGTGCCAGCAGGGAAGCGCGACTAGCGGGGGGGTACCAAGAGACCCAGTACTTC.

This clonotype was found many times. The chain carries TRBV7-3 and TRBJ2-3; a possible D gene is TRBD2 (6 bases). Trimming left V 4 bases short and J 5 bases short, with 16 bases between. This CDR3 has 15 residues. In germline, CDR1 is SGHTA, CDR2 FQGTGA. This chain's CDR3 is CASSSAGIAEDTQYF. The CDR3 DNA is TGTGCCAGCAGCTCCGCGGGGATAGCGGAAGATACGCAGTATTTT.

V is TRBV27 and J is TRBJ1-2, with D perhaps matching TRBD1 (5 bases). This CDR3 is built from 13 residues. The V end lost 6 bases, the J end lost 4 bases, and 12 bases lay between the germline ends. Germline CDR1 reads MNHEY; CDR2 reads SMNVEV (reference sequence). CDR3 nucleotide sequence: TGTGCCAGCAGCCCAAGGGGTGGCTATGGCTACACCTTC. This sequence encodes CASSPRGGYGYTF.

A few counts support this clonotype. The rearrangement joins TRBV24-1 to TRBJ2-2; D remains ambiguous. Trimming stripped 3 bases from V and 6 bases from J, with 10 bases between. There are 14 residues in the CDR3. Germline V gene data show CDR1 as KGHDR and CDR2 as SFDVKD. Here the CDR3 reads CATSDPNLPGELFF. CDR3 DNA: TGTGCCACCAGTGATCCGAATCTACCCGGGGAGCTGTTTTTT.

The sample holds many counts of this clonotype. The rearrangement uses TRBV29-1 and TRBJ1-2, with D unresolved. V was trimmed by 6 bases and J by 2 bases, leaving 7 bases between them. The CDR3 length is 11 residues. The germline V gene encodes CDR1 SQVTM and CDR2 ANQGSEA. Here the CDR3 DNA reads TGCAGCGTATACGGGAACTATGGCTACACCTTC. Translated: CSVYGNYGYTF.

This clonotype was seen a handful of times. The chain is built from TRBV30 and TRBJ1-1; D is uncertain. Trimming removed 4 bases from V and 0 bases from J, with 21 bases in between. There are 17 residues in the CDR3. Looked up from germline, CDR1 is GTSNPN and CDR2 is SVGIG (reference sequence). In DNA form, the CDR3 reads TGTGCCTGGAACCGGGTGGGGAGGCCGATCATGAACACTGAAGCTTTCTTT. Its protein is CAWNRVGRPIMNTEAFF.

This clonotype was found a few times. The V call is TRBV9, the J call TRBJ2-1; 10 bases are a match to TRBD1. This CDR3 has 16 residues. CDR1 SGDLS and CDR2 YYNGEE come from the germline V gene. V shed 2 bases, J shed 8 bases, and the junction held 10 bases outside the gene matches. The CDR3: CASSVTVTGTGDEQFF. The CDR3 nucleotides read TGTGCCAGCAGCGTGACGGTTACCGGGACAGGGGATGAGCAGTTCTTC.

The chain links TRBV29-1 to TRBJ2-5; weak D call: TRBD2 (5 bases). V lost 4 bases, J lost 1 base, and 10 bases lay in between. The CDR3 is 13 amino acids. Germline CDR1 reads SQVTM; CDR2 reads ANQGSEA. In DNA form, the CDR3 reads TGCAGCGTTGCGGGGAAAACCCAAGAGACCCAGTACTTC. It translates to CSVAGKTQETQYF.

This clonotype was picked up a small number of times. V is TRBV4-2 and J is TRBJ2-3; 9 bases agree with TRBD2. V lost 4 bases, J lost 2 bases, and 7 bases stayed unmatched. Germline CDR1 is LGHNA and CDR2 is YNFKEQ. There are 16 residues in the CDR3. In DNA, the CDR3 is TGTGCCAGCAGCCGGAGCATAGCGGGGGACACAGATACGCAGTATTTT. Protein sequence: CASSRSIAGDTDTQYF.

This clonotype was seen only a few times. This chain connects TRBV29-1 to TRBJ2-4; the D gene is possibly TRBD2 (6 bases). V was clipped by 7 bases and J by 0 bases, with 19 bases between them. Germline V gene sequence: CDR1 SQVTM, CDR2 ANQGSEA. This CDR3 contains 16 residues. The CDR3 DNA sequence: TGCAGCGCCATGGACTACAGGCACAGAGCCAAAAACATTCAGTACTTC. This gives the protein CSAMDYRHRAKNIQYF.

The CDR3 coding sequence is TGCGCCAGCAGCTTTGTTCTGGGCGCAGATACGCAGTATTTT. It translates to CASSFVLGADTQYF. The chain uses TRBV5-1 and TRBJ2-3; D gene uncertain. Trimming stripped 2 bases from V and 4 bases from J, with 11 bases between. CDR1 is SGHRS and CDR2 is YFSETQ in the germline V gene. The length of the CDR3 is 14 residues.

This clonotype has ten or more counts. This chain links TRBV6-1 with TRBJ2-1, with TRBD2 matching over 11 bases. Germline loops: CDR1 MNHNS, CDR2 SASEGT. Trimming removed 7 bases from V and 2 bases from J; junction bases left unmatched: 4. The CDR3 is 15 amino acids. The CDR3 DNA reads as TGTGCCAGCACCTCACTAGCGGGGGCCTACAATGAGCAGTTCTTC. Amino acid sequence: CASTSLAGAYNEQFF.

Only a few counts were recorded for this clonotype. This sequence joins TRBV7-9 and TRBJ2-7; 11 bases fit TRBD1. In germline, CDR1 is SEHNR, CDR2 FQNEAQ (reference sequence). V lost 1 base and J lost 6; bases outside the gene matches: 5. The CDR3 is made up of 15 amino acids. CDR3 loop: CASSLGRTGGGEQYF. The CDR3 DNA follows: TGTGCCAGCAGCTTAGGTCGGACAGGGGGCGGCGAGCAGTACTTC. The complete variable domain, with remaining parts taken from reference TRBV7-9 and TRBJ2-7, reads DTGVSQNPRHKITKRGQNVTFRCDPISEHNRLYWYRQTLGQGPEFLTYFQNEAQLEKSRLLSDRFSAERPKGSFSTLEIQRTEQGDSAMYLCASSLGRTGGGEQYFGPGTRLTVT.

V gene TRBV6-2 or TRBV6-3 combines with J gene TRBJ1-2, with no clear D. Germline CDR1 and CDR2: MNHEY and SVGEGT. This CDR3 region has 12 residues. Trimming stripped 6 bases from V and 3 bases from J, with 8 bases between. As DNA, the CDR3 is TGTGCCAGCAGCGTATCGGACTATGGCTACACCTTC. This translates into CASSVSDYGYTF.

Only a few counts were recorded for this clonotype. The J gene is TRBJ1-4, the V gene TRBV7-2; TRBD1 matches 9 bases. The ends lost 3 bases at V and 7 bases at J; junction bases unmatched: 6. This CDR3 has 15 residues. The germline V gene encodes CDR1 SGHTA and CDR2 FQGNSA. This CDR3 reads CASSFGTGMAEKLFF. The CDR3 nucleotides read TGTGCCAGCAGCTTCGGGACAGGGATGGCTGAAAAACTGTTTTTT.

This clonotype was recorded at least ten times. J is TRBJ2-5 and V is TRBV3-1; D gene ambiguous. The CDR3 consists of 15 residues. Germline CDR1 and CDR2: LGHDT and YNNKEL (reference sequence). V lost 1 base and J lost 1, with 10 bases in between. CDR3 sequence (DNA): TGTGCCAGCAGCCAAGGGACCGAAACCCAAGAGACCCAGTACTTC. This encodes CASSQGTETQETQYF.

The sample holds a few counts of this clonotype. This rearrangement joins TRBV7-2 to TRBJ2-4; maybe TRBD2 (6 bases). CDR1 and CDR2 (germline): SGHTA, FQGNSA. This CDR3 is 15 amino acids long. V gave up 1 base and J gave up 4 bases, with 11 bases separating them. The CDR3 protein is CASSLVGGSKNIQYF. The CDR3 region has the DNA TGTGCCAGCAGCTTAGTGGGAGGTTCTAAAAACATTCAGTACTTC. Based on the CDR3 plus reference TRBV7-2 and TRBJ2-4, the full variable domain is GAGVSQSPSNKVTEKGKDVELRCDPISGHTALYWYRQSLGQGLEFLIYFQGNSAPDKSGLPSDRFSAERTGGSVSTLTIQRTQQEDSAVYLCASSLVGGSKNIQYFGAGTRLSVL.

The gene calls are TRBV5-1 and TRBJ2-2; 12 nucleotides match TRBD2. J lost 7 bases, V lost 2 bases, and 6 bases had no gene match. This CDR3 region has 16 residues. The germline V gene encodes CDR1 SGHRS and CDR2 YFSETQ. CDR3 loop: CASSLPTSGGIGELFF. CDR3 sequence (DNA): TGCGCCAGCAGCTTACCAACTAGCGGGGGGATCGGGGAGCTGTTTTTT.

The chain is built from TRBV20-1 and TRBJ1-1, with 7 bases matching TRBD1. The CDR3 covers 12 residues. After removal of 5 bases from V and 4 bases from J, the junction contained 4 bases not matched to a gene. CDR1 is DFQATT, CDR2 SNEGSKA, per germline (reference sequence). The CDR3 loop reads CSAYRGGTEAFF. The CDR3 DNA is TGCAGTGCTTACAGGGGAGGCACTGAAGCTTTCTTT.

The chain carries TRBV20-1 and TRBJ1-3, with D unclear. CDR1 is DFQATT and CDR2 is SNEGSKA in the germline V gene (reference sequence). There are 16 residues in the CDR3. V was trimmed by 0 bases and J by 0 bases, leaving 12 bases between them. CDR3 residues: CSARDGTDYSGNTIYF. The CDR3 coding sequence is TGCAGTGCTAGAGACGGAACAGACTACTCTGGAAACACCATATATTTT.

This clonotype has ten or more counts. This chain joins TRBV29-1 and TRBJ2-7; D is possibly TRBD1 (5 bases). The length of the CDR3 is 15 residues. Germline assignment: CDR1 SQVTM and CDR2 ANQGSEA. V gave up 5 bases and J gave up 1 base, with 18 bases separating them. This chain's CDR3 is CSVLKLQGKSYEQYF. The CDR3 DNA follows: TGCAGCGTTTTAAAACTGCAGGGTAAATCCTACGAGCAGTACTTC.